This T cell receptor (beta chain) emerged from a study of blood T cell repertoires in COVID-19. About the research overall: Samples of COVID-19 (acute and convalescent) were obtained from the United States, Italy and Spain. T cells, B-cell-depleted T cells, or PBMCs provided the cDNA or gDNA that served as material.

Study processing details: For nucleated cells, counts were estimated from reference gene primer amplification. Assay: immunoSEQ multiplex PCR; the TCRdb copy retains only in-frame clones and omits some. V and J calls and clone size are given by that table; D and trimming were obtained from the DNA. The data show roughly 150,000 clones, with about 80% seen just once and roughly 0.58% held by the top ten. The CDR3 runs to 12 residues. With 4 bases removed from V and 6 bases from J, the gap between germline ends came to 7 bases. Germline V CDR1 and CDR2: SGHDN, FVKESK. Sequencing was carried out using peripheral blood. This rearrangement joins TRBV14 to TRBJ2-1, with D perhaps matching TRBD2 (6 bases). This TCR was recovered from a man in his fifties or sixties with acute or convalescent COVID-19. The CDR3 DNA reads as TGTGCCAGCAGCCGGGACTCCAATGAGCAGTTCTTC. Its protein product is CASSRDSNEQFF.